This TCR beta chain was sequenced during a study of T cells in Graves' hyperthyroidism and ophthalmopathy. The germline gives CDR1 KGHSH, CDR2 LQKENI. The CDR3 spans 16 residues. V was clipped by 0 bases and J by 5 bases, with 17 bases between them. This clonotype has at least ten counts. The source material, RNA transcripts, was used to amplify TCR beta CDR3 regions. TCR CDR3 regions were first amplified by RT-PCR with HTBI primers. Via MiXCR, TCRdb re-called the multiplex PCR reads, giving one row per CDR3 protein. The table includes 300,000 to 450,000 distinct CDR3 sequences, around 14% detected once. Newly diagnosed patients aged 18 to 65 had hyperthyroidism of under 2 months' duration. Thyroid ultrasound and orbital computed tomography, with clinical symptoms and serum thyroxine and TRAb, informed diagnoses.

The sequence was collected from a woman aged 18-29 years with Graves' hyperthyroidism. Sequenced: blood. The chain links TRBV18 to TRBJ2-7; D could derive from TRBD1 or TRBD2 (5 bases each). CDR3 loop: CASSPPSRGAMHEQYF. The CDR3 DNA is TGTGCCAGCTCACCACCCTCGAGGGGCGCGATGCACGAGCAGTACTTC.